What follows are 17 T cell receptor beta chains derived from one specimen sequenced in a study of identical twins (dated by TCRdb to the mid-2010s). The library was prepared using 5' RACE. TCRdb shows the sequencer as Illumina HiSeq 2000. TCRdb's own reprocessing of the public reads used fastp at Q25 and MiXCR and kept productive beta chains. Each entry is one CDR3 protein sequence, shown with its most common DNA and genes. This sample gives some 500,000 distinct CDR3 sequences in total; 22% of them show up just once. Of the sample, around 1% is held by the ten largest clones. This same sample was also taken into another study, of T cells expressing NK-cell markers.

Sequenced sample: CD4+ T cells sorted from blood. These receptors all stem from a woman aged 18-29 years in good health.

This chain joins TRBV20-1 and TRBJ2-3; possible D gene TRBD1, 5 bases. The germline V gene encodes CDR1 DFQATT and CDR2 SNEGSKA (reference sequence). CDR3 size: 14 residues. Trimming cost V 6 bases and J 3 bases, with 16 bases left between them. CDR3 DNA sequence: TGCAGTGCGACAGTTCCGATTGGAACAGATACGCAGTATTTT. Amino acids: CSATVPIGTDTQYF.

This clonotype was picked up a small number of times. The chain recombines TRBV3-1 with TRBJ2-3; perhaps TRBD2 as D (6 bases). Trimming shortened V by 4 bases and J by 5 bases, and 10 bases separated the two germline ends. Germline-derived CDR1 and CDR2 are LGHDT and YNNKEL (reference sequence). This CDR3 region has 13 residues. The CDR3 sequence: CASSLDYQDTQYF. For the CDR3, the DNA is TGTGCCAGCAGCCTGGACTATCAAGATACGCAGTATTTT.

This clonotype appeared many times. This chain connects TRBV12-3 or TRBV12-4 to TRBJ2-1; tentatively, D is TRBD2 (7 bases). Trimming took off 4 bases at V and 5 bases at J, with 15 bases between the two ends. CDR3 size: 15 residues. The CDR3: CASSYGGGGNNEQFF. Written as DNA, the CDR3 is TGTGCCAGCAGTTACGGGGGAGGGGGGAACAATGAGCAGTTCTTC.

V is TRBV6-5 and J is TRBJ1-3; D gene unclear. Between the trimmed V and J ends, which lost 7 bases and 1 base, there was a span of 2 bases. CDR1 is MNHEY, CDR2 SVGAGI, per germline. The CDR3 contains 11 residues. In DNA form, the CDR3 reads TGTGCCAGCACGTCTGGAAACACCATATATTTT. Protein product: CASTSGNTIYF.

CDR3 residues: CASSYRGQNLGEQYF. For the CDR3, the DNA is TGTGCCAGCAGTTACAGGGGGCAGAATCTAGGCGAGCAGTACTTC. V usage is TRBV6-5 and J usage is TRBJ2-7; 7 bases match TRBD1. Per the germline V gene, CDR1 is MNHEY and CDR2 is SVGAGI. V gave up 2 bases and J gave up 6 bases; unmatched junction bases: 10. CDR3 length: 15 residues.

This chain connects TRBV12-3 or TRBV12-4 to TRBJ2-2, with 7 bases matching TRBD1. V dropped 7 bases and J dropped 2; count of bases not matched to a gene: 7. This CDR3 spans 15 amino acids. The CDR3 sequence: CASTLGQLNTGELFF. CDR3 coding DNA: TGTGCCAGCACCTTGGGACAGCTAAACACCGGGGAGCTGTTTTTT.

The chain links TRBV10-3 to TRBJ2-3, with D maybe TRBD2 (6 bases). Germline CDR1 is ENHRY and CDR2 is SYGVKD. The CDR3 spans 12 residues. The germline V and J ends were trimmed by 8 bases and 2 bases, with 8 bases remaining between them. The CDR3 spells CAIGGATDTQYF. The CDR3 nucleotides read TGTGCCATCGGCGGGGCCACAGATACGCAGTATTTT.

This clonotype occurred a few times. The chain couples TRBV19 to TRBJ2-4; perhaps TRBD1 as D (6 bases). Germline assignment: CDR1 LNHDA and CDR2 SQIVND (reference sequence). The CDR3 extends over 20 amino acids. V was cut by 3 bases and J by 1 base, with 25 bases left in between. The CDR3 DNA reads TGTGCCAGTAGTATTGGGCACAGGGTGTCTGGGGTTAGGGCCAAAAACATTCAGTACTTC. Encoded protein: CASSIGHRVSGVRAKNIQYF. The full variable domain, in which reference TRBV19 and TRBJ2-4 provide the parts outside the CDR3, is DGGITQSPKYLFRKEGQNVTLSCEQNLNHDAMYWYRQDPGQGLRLIYYSQIVNDFQKGDIAEGYSVSREKKESFPLTVTSAQKNPTAFYLCASSIGHRVSGVRAKNIQYFGAGTRLSVL.

This clonotype came up a few times. J is TRBJ2-3 and V is TRBV5-1, with D perhaps matching TRBD1 (5 bases). Trimming shortened V by 6 bases and J by 3 bases, and 17 bases separated the two germline ends. Germline CDR1 is SGHRS and CDR2 is YFSETQ. This CDR3 is built from 15 residues. CDR3 amino acids: CASTSSGLLTDTQYF. The CDR3, as DNA: TGCGCCAGCACCAGCTCAGGGCTTCTAACAGATACGCAGTATTTT.

This clonotype came up many times. The chain links TRBV20-1 to TRBJ1-5, with a tentative D call TRBD1 (5 bases). V was clipped by 0 bases and J by 2 bases, with 14 bases between them. In germline, CDR1 is DFQATT, CDR2 SNEGSKA (reference sequence). The CDR3 runs to 16 residues. CDR3 region: CSARDGTPRGNQPQHF. The CDR3 DNA is TGCAGTGCTAGAGACGGGACCCCTCGAGGCAATCAGCCCCAGCATTTT.

This clonotype was seen only a few times. The chain carries TRBV4-1 and TRBJ1-4; unclear D gene. The CDR3 is made up of 14 amino acids. The V gene's germline CDR1 is MGHRA and CDR2 YSYEKL. V lost 1 base and J 11 bases, leaving 14 bases between the germline ends. CDR3 nucleotide sequence: TGCGCCAGCAGCCAAGTCATGGAAACGCGGAAACTGTTTTTT. Translated: CASSQVMETRKLFF.

Ten or more counts support this clonotype. The J gene is TRBJ1-6, the V gene TRBV2; D is undetermined. The CDR3 contains 12 residues. Germline V lookup: CDR1 SNHLY, CDR2 FYNNEI. The V end was cut by 2 bases, the J end by 9 bases, with 5 bases between. CDR3 in DNA: TGTGCCAGCAGTGAAAGCGGTTCACCCCTCCACTTT. This translates into CASSESGSPLHF. Full variable domain (remainder filled in from reference TRBV2 and TRBJ1-6): EPEVTQTPSHQVTQMGQEVILRCVPISNHLYFYWYRQILGQKVEFLVSFYNNEISEKSEIFDDQFSVERPDGSNFTLKIRSTKLEDSAMYFCASSESGSPLHFGNGTRLTVT.

This clonotype occurred a few times. The chain uses TRBV5-1 and TRBJ2-7; 8 bases align to TRBD2. Per the germline V gene, CDR1 is SGHRS and CDR2 is YFSETQ. The length of the CDR3 is 15 residues. The ends lost 4 bases at V and 3 bases at J; junction bases unmatched: 9. The CDR3 DNA follows: TGCGCCAGCAGCCCCATCATGAGCGGGGGCTACGAGCAGTACTTC. Translation gives CASSPIMSGGYEQYF.

Ten or more counts support this clonotype. CDR3 amino acids: CSALRGGVNTEAFF. The CDR3 coding sequence is TGCAGTGCACTAAGGGGGGGGGTCAACACTGAAGCTTTCTTT. The chain combines TRBV20-1 with TRBJ1-1, with D possibly being TRBD1 (6 bases). This CDR3 spans 14 amino acids. Trimming left V 6 bases short and J 2 bases short, with 16 bases between. The germline V gene encodes CDR1 DFQATT and CDR2 SNEGSKA (reference sequence).

The table lists this clonotype with a few counts. J is TRBJ1-1 and V is TRBV6-5; weak D call: TRBD1 (5 bases). Germline loops: CDR1 MNHEY, CDR2 SVGAGI. This CDR3 is 17 amino acids long. V lost 2 bases, J lost 5 bases, and 21 bases lay in between. CDR3 coding DNA: TGTGCCAGCAGTTACGGGAGACCCGGATTACGGACAACTGAAGCTTTCTTT. Its protein is CASSYGRPGLRTTEAFF.

This clonotype was seen a few times. The CDR3 loop is CASSPGTSVDNEQFF. CDR3 in DNA: TGTGCCAGCAGCCCAGGGACTAGCGTCGACAATGAGCAGTTCTTC. The chain combines TRBV5-4 with TRBJ2-1; TRBD2 matches at 10 bases. Germline trimming cut 4 bases from V and 5 bases from J; bases unmatched to any gene: 6. CDR3 length: 15 amino acids. The germline CDR1 and CDR2 sequences are SGHNT and YYREEE (reference sequence).

This clonotype was seen only once. This rearrangement joins TRBV20-1 to TRBJ1-1, with D possibly TRBD1 on 6 matching bases. The CDR3 totals 13 residues. Germline V lookup: CDR1 DFQATT, CDR2 SNEGSKA (reference sequence). The germline V and J ends were trimmed by 6 bases and 1 base, with 12 bases remaining between them. CDR3 loop: CSAPKTGNTEAFF. CDR3 bases: TGCAGTGCGCCAAAGACAGGGAACACTGAAGCTTTCTTT.